This TCR beta chain was sequenced during a study of cytomegalovirus exposure and HLA in healthy donors. 60 Vbeta and 13 Jbeta primers were used in PCR. Sequencing was performed with immunoSEQ multiplex PCR; in TCRdb, only in-frame clones are kept and a portion is missing. The data show roughly 70,000 clones, and the top ten clones hold 7.5% to 8%. About this clone: The antigen remains undetermined.

Germline CDR1 MDHEN, CDR2 SYDVKM. This CDR3 region has 14 residues. Trimming took 7 bases from V and 2 from J, leaving 14 bases between them. Study-wide points: The study carried out a later analysis of TCR beta sequences. It associated about 15,000 of them with specific HLA alleles at a false discovery rate of 0.05.

Specimen: PBMCs. This chain joins TRBV28 and TRBJ1-1; no clear D gene. The origin of this receptor is a female donor in good health and CMV-seropositive. CDR3 residues: CASTRSGDNTEAFF. CDR3 coding DNA: TGTGCCAGCACCCGATCCGGGGATAACACTGAAGCTTTCTTT. The variable domain in full, with the rest retrieved from reference TRBV28 and TRBJ1-1, is DVKVTQSSRYLVKRTGEKVFLECVQDMDHENMFWYRQDPGLGLRLIYFSYDVKMKEKGDIPEGYSVSREKKERFSLILESASTNQTSMYLCASTRSGDNTEAFFGQGTRLTVV.